This T cell receptor beta chain was captured by sequencing in a study of shared clonotypes between healthy human individuals. As regards this clone: Its target is unknown.

Healthy HIV-negative adults with no recent acute infections or vaccinations were recruited as donors. The study separated CD4+ cells into CD45RA+ naive and CD45RA-negative memory subsets. Study-wide results and caveats: Though the depth was large, rarefaction showed that sorted-subset sequencing was incomplete.

The V gene lost 4 bases and the J gene lost 3 bases, with 10 bases spanning the gap. Germline-derived CDR1 and CDR2 are MRHNA and SNTAGT. CDR3 length: 13 amino acids. This table comes from immunoSEQ multiplex PCR, and its TCRdb copy is limited to in-frame clones, with some not included. The repertoire holds some 500,000 clones, with approximately 95% as singletons. The chain employs TRBV6-4 and TRBJ2-7; tentatively, D is TRBD1 or TRBD2 (5 bases each). Sequenced material: naive CD4+ T cells sorted from blood. This sample's subset: CD45RA+ positively selected. This clonotype was sampled from a woman aged 25 to 45 in good health. CDR3 nucleotides: TGTGCCAGCAGTGGCCGGGACGGCTACGAGCAGTACTTC. It yields the protein CASSGRDGYEQYF.